What follows describes a single T cell receptor (beta chain). Libraries were made from RNA as TCR cDNA, using a modified protocol. Each TCR cDNA library carried sample-specific barcodes on both ends. Original processing notes: Each library had roughly 2.2 to 4 million CDR3 reads and about 90,000 to nearly 550,000 clonotypes. Using its own MiXCR run on the 5' RACE reads, TCRdb lists one record per CDR3 protein. TCRdb, rather than the study authors, made the V and J calls. This table has fewer than 450,000 distinct CDR3 sequences, 28% appearing once. The sample comes from a study of identical twins' blood T cells. The CDR3 runs to 15 residues. Germline loops: CDR1 SGHAT, CDR2 FQNNGV. V was shortened by 2 bases and J by 7 bases, with 15 bases between the two germline ends.

This sequence originates from a woman aged 18-50 years in good health. The sequencing sample was made of PBMCs. The genes are TRBV11-2 and TRBJ1-5; a possible D gene is TRBD1 (6 bases). The CDR3 spells CASSLQGGLGQPQHF. DNA of the CDR3: TGTGCCAGCAGCTTACAAGGGGGGCTAGGACAGCCCCAGCATTTT.